Following are 2 T cell receptor beta chains from one sample sequenced in a study of neurological immune-mediated disorders. TCRdb re-derived calls from the 5' RACE reads in MiXCR, one entry per CDR3 protein. Among tens of thousands of distinct CDR3 sequences, 2% to 3% were seen once, and the ten largest hold less than 3%. The sample consisted of PBMCs. The receptors were sampled from a man between 50 and 59 years old with multiple sclerosis.

In its sample, this clonotype was seen many times. The chain links TRBV7-9 to TRBJ2-3; TRBD2 matches 11 bases. Trimming took 6 bases from V and 6 from J; bases not matched to a gene: 2. Germline-derived CDR1 and CDR2 are SEHNR and FQNEAQ (reference sequence). The CDR3 is made up of 13 amino acids. The CDR3 DNA reads TGTGCCAGCAGACTAGCGGGGGAGGATACGCAGTATTTT. Its translation is CASRLAGEDTQYF.

The chain has TRBV24-1 and TRBJ1-5; D unclear. The length of the CDR3 is 14 residues. CDR1 KGHDR and CDR2 SFDVKD come from the germline V gene. V shed 4 bases and J shed 4 bases, with 10 bases lying between them. The CDR3 here is CATSDLERNQPQHF. CDR3 DNA: TGTGCCACCAGTGACCTGGAACGTAATCAGCCCCAGCATTTT.